The 19 T cell receptor beta chains given below trace back to one sample, sequenced in a study of T cell repertoires in cytomegalovirus infection. Their recognized antigens are unknown. One entry per CDR3 protein results from TCRdb running MiXCR on the reads. The sample includes approximately 110,000 distinct CDR3 sequences, around 28% of them seen just once. The starting material was CD8+ T cells from cultured PBMCs, obtained from culture after CMV antigen stimulation. The receptors here all came from a human donor in good health (CMV status not recorded). Some clones in this sample may be carry-over from other donors' samples.

This clonotype has only one observation. A much larger clone lies a single base off, so this may be a read error. This chain uses TRBV12-3 or TRBV12-4 with TRBJ1-2, with a weak D call TRBD1 (5 bases). The V end lost 6 bases, the J end lost 10 bases, and 18 bases lay between the germline ends. The CDR3 is 13 residues long. The CDR3 region has the DNA TGTGCCAGCAGGGGCCAGGGTGGTCGTGACTACACCTTC. Residues: CASRGQGGRDYTF.

V usage is TRBV6-2 or TRBV6-3 and J usage is TRBJ2-1; D is possibly TRBD2 (7 bases). Germline V lookup: CDR1 MNHEY, CDR2 SVGEGT. With 7 bases removed from V and 8 bases from J, the gap between germline ends came to 15 bases. CDR3 length: 13 amino acids. Written as DNA, the CDR3 is TGTGCCAGCACTGCCCGGGGGGCTCATGAGCAGTTCTTC. Translating it yields CASTARGAHEQFF.

The chain carries TRBV5-6 and TRBJ1-2, with D possibly TRBD1 on 6 matching bases. CDR3 length: 14 amino acids. V gave up 5 bases and J gave up 2 bases, with 13 bases separating them. Germline V gives CDR1 SGHDT, CDR2 YYEEEE. The CDR3 DNA reads as TGTGCCAGCAGAAAACCCGGACAGAACTATGGCTACACCTTC. Protein: CASRKPGQNYGYTF.

The chain recombines TRBV28 with TRBJ2-7; maybe TRBD2 (5 bases). V dropped 4 bases and J dropped 3 bases, with 10 bases sitting between them. Germline CDR1 reads MDHEN; CDR2 reads SYDVKM. CDR3 length: 13 residues. CDR3 amino acids: CASSYGEGYEQYF. DNA for the CDR3: TGTGCCAGCAGTTACGGGGAAGGCTACGAGCAGTACTTC.

The chain employs TRBV2 and TRBJ2-2, with a possible D match to TRBD2 (5 bases). This CDR3 contains 11 residues. Trimming stripped 8 bases from V and 5 bases from J, with 6 bases between. In germline, CDR1 is SNHLY, CDR2 FYNNEI. CDR3 sequence: CASSGTGELFF. CDR3 in DNA: TGTGCCAGCTCGGGGACCGGGGAGCTGTTTTTT.

In its sample, this clonotype was seen many times. This chain joins TRBV4-1 and TRBJ2-2; TRBD1 is a possible D gene (6 bases). Trimming stripped 1 base from V and 5 bases from J, with 8 bases between. The CDR3 contains 14 residues. The germline V gene has CDR1 MGHRA and CDR2 YSYEKL. CDR3 amino acids: CASSQGRGTGELFF. The CDR3 DNA reads TGCGCCAGCAGCCAAGGAAGGGGGACCGGGGAGCTGTTTTTT.

The chain is built from TRBV11-2 and TRBJ2-5; D might be TRBD2 (5 bases). CDR3 length: 13 amino acids. The germline V gene has CDR1 SGHAT and CDR2 FQNNGV. Trimming removed 8 bases at V and 0 bases at J, with 10 bases between. The CDR3 DNA is TGTGCCAGCGGGAGTTGGGACCAAGAGACCCAGTACTTC. Residues: CASGSWDQETQYF. Full variable domain (rest looked up from reference TRBV11-2 and TRBJ2-5): EAGVAQSPRYKIIEKRQSVAFWCNPISGHATLYWYQQILGQGPKLLIQFQNNGVVDDSQLPKDRFSAERLKGVDSTLKIQPAKLEDSAVYLCASGSWDQETQYFGPGTRLLVL.

The V and J genes are TRBV12-5 and TRBJ2-3; 11 bases fit TRBD1. Germline V gives CDR1 LGHNT, CDR2 FRNRAP. V trimming: 5 bases; J trimming: 5 bases; junction bases outside the gene matches: 6. This CDR3 has 15 residues. The CDR3, as DNA: TGTGCTAGTGGTGGGACAGGGGGTGGTGGAGATACGCAGTATTTT. As protein: CASGGTGGGGDTQYF.

This clonotype was picked up a small number of times. The chain is built from TRBV6-5 and TRBJ2-2; 8 bases align to TRBD1. There are 15 residues in the CDR3. V gave up 5 bases and J gave up 1 base; unmatched junction bases: 3. The germline CDR1 and CDR2 sequences are MNHEY and SVGAGI. DNA for the CDR3: TGTGCCAGCAGTCCGGACAGGGAGAACACCGGGGAGCTGTTTTTT. It yields the protein CASSPDRENTGELFF.

This clonotype occurred a few times. This chain joins TRBV12-3 or TRBV12-4 and TRBJ1-2, with a tentative D call TRBD1 (6 bases). The CDR3 is 14 residues long. V was pared by 5 bases and J by 6 bases, with 16 bases between. DNA of the CDR3: TGTGCCAGCAGTGCATCCGGGGGGCAGGATGGCTACACCTTC. Its translation: CASSASGGQDGYTF.

As regards this clonotype: An end of the junction differs from the germline gene, which may be a read error. The chain combines TRBV5-5 with TRBJ1-1, with a tentative D call TRBD1 (6 bases). Germline lookup yields CDR1 SGHKS and CDR2 YYEKEE (reference sequence). The CDR3 contains 12 residues. In DNA, the CDR3 is TGTGCTAGCAGCCCCGGACAGATTGGAGCTTTCTTT. Translated, it gives CASSPGQIGAFF.

The CDR3 region has the DNA TGCGCCAGCAGCTGGGACTCCTGGGGGGAGACCCAGTACTTC. This translates into CASSWDSWGETQYF. This chain uses TRBV5-1 with TRBJ2-5; maybe TRBD2 (6 bases). This CDR3 comprises 14 residues. V was trimmed by 3 bases and J by 5 bases, leaving 14 bases between them. Germline-derived CDR1 and CDR2 are SGHRS and YFSETQ.

This clonotype has a single count. This sequence joins TRBV6-1 and TRBJ1-2; D unresolved. This CDR3 is built from 14 residues. From germline, CDR1 is MNHNS and CDR2 SASEGT. The V end lost 7 bases, the J end lost 0 bases, and 12 bases lay between the germline ends. The CDR3 loop is CASNPGGPNYGYTF. The CDR3 DNA sequence: TGTGCCAGCAACCCCGGCGGCCCTAACTATGGCTACACCTTC.

This clonotype was seen a few times. Here the CDR3 reads CSARPDRVEVYGYGYTF. CDR3 bases: TGCAGTGCTAGACCGGACAGGGTAGAGGTGTATGGCTATGGCTACACCTTC. V is TRBV20-1 and J is TRBJ1-2, with 8 bases that match TRBD1. Germline lookup yields CDR1 DFQATT and CDR2 SNEGSKA (reference sequence). With 2 bases clipped from V and 4 bases from J, the junction kept 15 bases outside the gene matches. This CDR3 spans 17 amino acids.

This clonotype was counted at least ten times. The rearrangement links TRBV7-6 to TRBJ2-1, with TRBD1 identical over 10 bases. V lost 4 bases and J lost 2; bases outside the gene matches: 8. CDR1 is SGHVS, CDR2 FNYEAQ, per germline. The CDR3 length is 17 residues. In DNA, the CDR3 is TGTGCCAGCAGCTCTAGGACAGGGGGAAGCACCTACAATGAGCAGTTCTTC. The encoded protein is CASSSRTGGSTYNEQFF.

The chain links TRBV12-3 or TRBV12-4 to TRBJ1-2, with 8 bases that match TRBD1. After removal of 6 bases from V and 4 bases from J, the junction contained 10 bases not matched to a gene. The CDR3 length is 15 residues. CDR3 in amino acids: CASRTGTGPSYGYTF. For the CDR3, the DNA is TGTGCCAGCAGAACCGGGACAGGCCCATCCTATGGCTACACCTTC.

The V and J genes are TRBV7-9 and TRBJ1-5, with D maybe TRBD1 (6 bases). V lost 6 bases, J lost 5 bases, and 14 bases lay in between. The CDR3 consists of 14 residues. The germline V gene has CDR1 SEHNR and CDR2 FQNEAQ (reference sequence). The CDR3 loop reads CASSPQGYHQPQHF. CDR3 sequence (DNA): TGTGCCAGCAGTCCTCAGGGGTACCATCAGCCCCAGCATTTT.

The rearrangement uses TRBV10-3 and TRBJ1-1, with 8 bases that match TRBD1. Germline V gene sequence: CDR1 ENHRY, CDR2 SYGVKD. The V gene end was trimmed by 2 bases and the J gene end by 11 bases; junction bases not matched to a gene: 10. CDR3 length equals 14 residues. The CDR3 sequence is CAISEVNRGGVAFF. The CDR3 DNA reads TGTGCCATCAGTGAGGTTAACAGGGGGGGTGTCGCTTTCTTT.

This clonotype appeared many times. The J gene is TRBJ2-1, the V gene TRBV12-3 or TRBV12-4, with 8 positions matching TRBD1. This CDR3 has 16 residues. V dropped 6 bases and J dropped 0; count of bases not matched to a gene: 7. The CDR3 protein is CASSMGQAISYNEQFF. DNA for the CDR3: TGTGCCAGCAGCATGGGACAGGCGATCTCCTACAATGAGCAGTTCTTC.